These 25 T cell receptor beta chains share one sample of origin, sequenced in a study of cytomegalovirus exposure and HLA in healthy donors. The PCR employed 60 Vbeta primers together with 13 Jbeta primers. Repertoires were generated with immunoSEQ multiplex PCR, while TCRdb's copy carries only in-frame clones and drops some. The sample holds 150,000 to 200,000 clones, around 75% seen once. Sequenced material: PBMCs. All receptors come from a young woman in good health and CMV-seronegative.

This clone came up once. In the same sample, other DNA sequences code for this CDR3. The genes are TRBV27 and TRBJ2-1, with a weak D call TRBD1 (6 bases). The V end was cut by 3 bases, the J end by 2 bases, with 8 bases between. The CDR3 runs to 14 residues. Germline-derived CDR1 and CDR2 are MNHEY and SMNVEV (reference sequence). This chain's CDR3 is CASSFRGAYNEQFF. The DNA for the CDR3 is TGTGCCAGCAGTTTCAGGGGAGCCTACAATGAGCAGTTCTTC.

The gene calls are TRBV2 and TRBJ2-7, with a tentative D call TRBD1 (6 bases). The CDR3 covers 14 residues. Germline CDR1 SNHLY, CDR2 FYNNEI. V dropped 4 bases and J dropped 5 bases, with 15 bases sitting between them. The CDR3 DNA follows: TGTGCCAGCAGTGTGAACAGGGATATCCACGAGCAGTACTTC. It specifies CASSVNRDIHEQYF.

J is TRBJ1-2 and V is TRBV18, with D tentatively TRBD1 (5 bases). The V gene's germline CDR1 is KGHSH and CDR2 LQKENI. CDR3 length equals 16 residues. Trimming removed 6 bases from V and 0 bases from J, with 17 bases in between. The CDR3 sequence: CASSQGRFRTNYGYTF. The CDR3 DNA follows: TGTGCCAGCTCCCAGGGAAGGTTCCGTACTAACTATGGCTACACCTTC. Based on the CDR3 plus reference TRBV18 and TRBJ1-2, the full variable domain is NAGVMQNPRHLVRRRGQEARLRCSPMKGHSHVYWYRQLPEEGLKFMVYLQKENIIDESGMPKERFSAEFPKEGPSILRIQQVVRGDSAAYFCASSQGRFRTNYGYTFGSGTRLTVV.

There are a few counts of this clone. V gene TRBV6-6 combines with J gene TRBJ1-5; maybe TRBD1 (5 bases). The CDR3 is 14 residues long. Germline V gene sequence: CDR1 MNHNY, CDR2 SVGAGI (reference sequence). Trimming cost V 6 bases and J 5 bases, with 14 bases left between them. The CDR3 DNA follows: TGTGCCAGCAGAAAAGGGGATCCGGATCAGCCCCAGCATTTT. It yields the protein CASRKGDPDQPQHF.

This clone occurred once. This rearrangement joins TRBV30 to TRBJ2-5; 9 nucleotides match TRBD2. This CDR3 is 14 amino acids long. Losses at the gene ends were 5 bases for V and 4 bases for J; bases not matched to a gene: 8. Germline V gives CDR1 GTSNPN, CDR2 SVGIG (reference sequence). The CDR3 is CAWGLSGSIETQYF. CDR3 in DNA: TGTGCCTGGGGCCTTAGCGGGAGTATAGAGACCCAGTACTTC.

J is TRBJ1-4 and V is TRBV7-2, with D possibly being TRBD1 (6 bases). The CDR3 loop spans 19 amino acids. The germline CDR1 and CDR2 sequences are SGHTA and FQGNSA. Trimming took off 5 bases at V and 5 bases at J, with 27 bases between the two ends. CDR3 nucleotide sequence: TGTGCCAGCAGCCTGGTGGGGGGGGCGAGGGTTGGGGACAATGAAAAACTGTTTTTT. It encodes CASSLVGGARVGDNEKLFF.

The chain carries TRBV19 and TRBJ2-2, with a weak D call TRBD1 (6 bases). V was clipped by 5 bases and J by 4 bases, with 11 bases between them. The CDR3 contains 14 residues. CDR1 and CDR2 (germline): LNHDA, SQIVND (reference sequence). CDR3 sequence (DNA): TGTGCCAGTAGTCCCCAGGGGACCACCGGGGAGCTGTTTTTT. Its protein is CASSPQGTTGELFF.

This clone has just one count. V is TRBV19 and J is TRBJ2-2, with D possibly being TRBD1 (6 bases). The length of the CDR3 is 14 residues. CDR1 LNHDA and CDR2 SQIVND come from the germline V gene (reference sequence). The V gene lost 5 bases and the J gene lost 6 bases, with 13 bases spanning the gap. The DNA for the CDR3 is TGTGCCAGTAGTCCCAATCCAGGGGCCGGGGAGCTGTTTTTT. Protein: CASSPNPGAGELFF.

In the case of this clone: The junction shows a germline mismatch at one end, possibly a read error. This chain joins TRBV2 and TRBJ2-7; TRBD2 matches at 14 bases. The germline V gene has CDR1 SNHLY and CDR2 FYNNEI. This CDR3 region has 14 residues. Here the CDR3 reads CASSERLAGGPVHF. DNA for the CDR3: TGTGCCAGCAGTGAGAGACTAGCGGGGGGGCCTGTTCACTTC.

The V call is TRBV6-1, the J call TRBJ2-7; maybe TRBD1 (6 bases). The CDR3 contains 17 residues. Trimming pared 4 bases from V and 4 bases from J, leaving 23 bases between. The germline V gene has CDR1 MNHNS and CDR2 SASEGT. CDR3 nucleotides: TGTGCCAGCAGTGTATTAGAAGGGGGAACCGGGTCGTACGAGCAGTACTTC. It translates to CASSVLEGGTGSYEQYF.

The rearrangement uses TRBV19 and TRBJ2-5; the match to TRBD1 covers 9 bases. The CDR3 sequence is 16 residues long. Germline loops: CDR1 LNHDA, CDR2 SQIVND (reference sequence). J was trimmed by 5 bases and V by 6 bases; bases with no gene match: 13. For the CDR3, the DNA is TGTGCCAGTAGCCTGAGGGACAGGGTGGTTGGGGAGACCCAGTACTTC. Translating gives CASSLRDRVVGETQYF.

The chain recombines TRBV25-1 with TRBJ1-1, with unresolved D. The CDR3 runs to 13 residues. The V and J ends lost 1 base and 6 bases respectively, with 9 bases between them. CDR1 and CDR2 (germline): MGHDK, SYGVNS. CDR3 sequence: CASSELRASEAFF. The CDR3 coding sequence is TGTGCCAGCAGTGAATTGAGAGCCTCTGAAGCTTTCTTT.

This chain links TRBV30 with TRBJ1-2, with D tentatively TRBD1 (5 bases). V lost 0 bases and J lost 7, with 15 bases in between. Germline V gene sequence: CDR1 GTSNPN, CDR2 SVGIG (reference sequence). CDR3 length: 14 amino acids. CDR3 nucleotides: TGTGCCTGGAGTGTATGGGGGGAAGGGCTTGGCTACACCTTC. Translating it yields CAWSVWGEGLGYTF.

V gene TRBV5-4 combines with J gene TRBJ2-3; 10 positions agree with TRBD1. The CDR3 runs to 18 residues. CDR1 SGHNT and CDR2 YYREEE come from the germline V gene (reference sequence). V shed 0 bases and J 6 bases; nucleotides not matched to a gene: 13. The CDR3, as DNA: TGTGCCAGCAGCTTGGCTGCCTGGACAGGGGGTATTCCGGATACGCAGTATTTT. This translates into CASSLAAWTGGIPDTQYF. Full variable domain (remainder filled in from reference TRBV5-4 and TRBJ2-3): ETGVTQSPTHLIKTRGQQVTLRCSSQSGHNTVSWYQQALGQGPQFIFQYYREEENGRGNFPPRFSGLQFPNYSSELNVNALELDDSALYLCASSLAAWTGGIPDTQYFGPGTRLTVL.

The chain links TRBV29-1 to TRBJ2-5; a weak D match, TRBD1 (5 bases). The length of the CDR3 is 12 residues. The germline gives CDR1 SQVTM, CDR2 ANQGSEA. Trimming removed 3 bases at V and 5 bases at J, with 10 bases between. DNA of the CDR3: TGCAGCGTTGAGCTGGGGCGGGAGACCCAGTACTTC. Its protein is CSVELGRETQYF.

The chain recombines TRBV19 with TRBJ2-3; tentatively, D is TRBD2 (6 bases). Trimming shortened V by 3 bases and J by 2 bases, and 15 bases separated the two germline ends. The CDR3 sequence is 16 residues long. Germline V gene sequence: CDR1 LNHDA, CDR2 SQIVND (reference sequence). The CDR3 coding sequence is TGTGCCAGTAGTATCCTCGGCGGGGACCACACAGATACGCAGTATTTT. Amino acids: CASSILGGDHTDTQYF.

The V gene is TRBV4-1, the J gene TRBJ1-2; D is possibly TRBD1 (5 bases). The germline gives CDR1 MGHRA, CDR2 YSYEKL. This CDR3 region has 17 residues. The V end was cut by 3 bases, the J end by 1 base, with 18 bases between. The CDR3 reads CASSQEKDTRVNYGYTF. In nucleotides, the CDR3 is TGCGCCAGCAGCCAGGAGAAAGACACCAGGGTTAACTATGGCTACACCTTC.

DNA for the CDR3: TGTGCCAGTAGTGTCCAGGTTAACACTGAAGCTTTCTTT. Protein: CASSVQVNTEAFF. The chain couples TRBV19 to TRBJ1-1; D is uncertain. Trimming left V 5 bases short and J 2 bases short, with 9 bases between. Per the germline V gene, CDR1 is LNHDA and CDR2 is SQIVND (reference sequence). The CDR3 is 13 amino acids.

The chain links TRBV5-8 to TRBJ2-3, with TRBD1 matching over 8 bases. This CDR3 region has 13 residues. Trimming removed 2 bases from V and 6 bases from J; junction bases left unmatched: 2. In germline, CDR1 is SGHTS, CDR2 YDEGEE. CDR3 in DNA: TGTGCCAGCAGCTTCCGGACAGGGGATACGCAGTATTTT. It translates to CASSFRTGDTQYF. Supplemented by reference TRBV5-8 and TRBJ2-3, the full variable domain reads EAGVTQSPTHLIKTRGQQATLRCSPISGHTSVYWYQQALGLGLQFLLWYDEGEERNRGNFPPRFSGRQFPNYSSELNVNALELEDSALYLCASSFRTGDTQYFGPGTRLTVL.

The chain employs TRBV18 and TRBJ2-1, with a possible D match to TRBD2 (7 bases). Per germline, CDR1 KGHSH and CDR2 LQKENI. V lost 4 bases and J 1 base, leaving 23 bases between the germline ends. This CDR3 has 19 residues. As DNA, the CDR3 is TGTGCCAGCTCACTCTATCCGGGGGGCCCCCCCCGGTCCTACAATGAGCAGTTCTTC. Translating gives CASSLYPGGPPRSYNEQFF.

In its sample, this clone was seen once. The gene calls are TRBV28 and TRBJ2-1, with 11 bases fitting TRBD1. The germline V gene encodes CDR1 MDHEN and CDR2 SYDVKM. The CDR3 covers 15 residues. V trimming: 3 bases; J trimming: 9 bases; junction bases outside the gene matches: 7. This chain's CDR3 is CASSFRDRGKGEQFF. CDR3 in DNA: TGTGCCAGCAGTTTCCGGGACAGGGGGAAAGGTGAGCAGTTCTTC. The full variable domain, its missing parts supplied by reference TRBV28 and TRBJ2-1, is DVKVTQSSRYLVKRTGEKVFLECVQDMDHENMFWYRQDPGLGLRLIYFSYDVKMKEKGDIPEGYSVSREKKERFSLILESASTNQTSMYLCASSFRDRGKGEQFFGPGTRLTVL.

This chain links TRBV4-3 with TRBJ1-4; D remains ambiguous. V lost 1 base and J 6 bases, leaving 12 bases between the germline ends. The CDR3 length is 15 residues. Per the germline V gene, CDR1 is LGHNA and CDR2 is YSLEER. CDR3 residues: CASSQAVTRDEKLFF. The CDR3 DNA reads TGCGCCAGCAGCCAAGCGGTAACCCGGGATGAAAAACTGTTTTTT.

As concerns this clone: Other DNA sequences of this sample code for an identical CDR3. The V call is TRBV6-1, the J call TRBJ2-5; 14 bases align to TRBD2. There are 15 residues in the CDR3. The V segment lost 4 bases and the J segment 2 bases; nucleotides outside the gene matches: 0. The germline CDR1 and CDR2 sequences are MNHNS and SASEGT. The CDR3 here is CASSGLAGGQETQYF. The DNA for the CDR3 is TGTGCCAGCAGTGGACTAGCGGGGGGGCAAGAGACCCAGTACTTC.

V usage is TRBV7-2 and J usage is TRBJ2-7; 8 positions agree with TRBD1. V shed 5 bases and J 2 bases; nucleotides not matched to a gene: 2. The CDR3 is made up of 13 amino acids. CDR1 and CDR2 (germline): SGHTA, FQGNSA. The chain's CDR3 is CASSRDRTYEQYF. CDR3 DNA: TGTGCCAGCAGCCGGGACAGGACCTACGAGCAGTACTTC.

This clone was seen a single time. The rearrangement uses TRBV19 and TRBJ2-4; 8 nucleotides match TRBD2. Germline values: CDR1 LNHDA, CDR2 SQIVND (reference sequence). V lost 1 base to trimming and J lost 0 bases; unmatched junction nucleotides: 5. CDR3 length equals 17 residues. The chain's CDR3 is CASSIAAGGRAKNIQYF. The CDR3 DNA follows: TGTGCCAGTAGTATAGCGGCGGGAGGACGAGCCAAAAACATTCAGTACTTC.